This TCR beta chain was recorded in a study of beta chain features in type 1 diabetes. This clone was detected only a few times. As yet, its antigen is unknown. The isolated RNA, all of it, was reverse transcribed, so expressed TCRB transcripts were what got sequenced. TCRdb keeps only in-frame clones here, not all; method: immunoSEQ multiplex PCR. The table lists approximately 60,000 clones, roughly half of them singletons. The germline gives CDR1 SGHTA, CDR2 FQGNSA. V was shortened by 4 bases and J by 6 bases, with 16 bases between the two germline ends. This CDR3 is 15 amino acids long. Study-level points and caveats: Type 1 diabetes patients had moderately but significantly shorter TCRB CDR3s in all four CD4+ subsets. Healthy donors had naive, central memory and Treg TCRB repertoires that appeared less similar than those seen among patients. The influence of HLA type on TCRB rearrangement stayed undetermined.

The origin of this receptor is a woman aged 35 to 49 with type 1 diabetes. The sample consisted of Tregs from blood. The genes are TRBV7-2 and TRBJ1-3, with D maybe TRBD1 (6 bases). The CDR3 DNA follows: TGTGCCAGCAGCTCCCGGTGGGGGGGCGTAAACACCATATATTTT. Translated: CASSSRWGGVNTIYF.